The clone carrying this T cell receptor (beta chain) appeared a few times. TCRdb re-analysed the 5' RACE reads in MiXCR, keeping a single row per CDR3 protein. The sample shows about 400,000 distinct CDR3 sequences, around 20% of them seen only once. These data come from a study of CD8 T cells in ankylosing spondylitis. Sequences were obtained from blood, either unsorted or a sorted T cell fraction (not recorded which). The receptor's source is a male donor with ankylosing spondylitis or in good health (not recorded which).

CDR3 nucleotides: TGCAGCGTTGCTGAGTCCCACTCGTTGGATACGCAGTATTTT. The encoded protein is CSVAESHSLDTQYF. The chain couples TRBV29-1 to TRBJ2-3; no clear D gene. V was clipped by 4 bases and J by 6 bases, with 17 bases between them. This CDR3 region has 14 residues. CDR1 and CDR2 (germline): SQVTM, ANQGSEA.